Following are 6 T cell receptor beta chains from one sample sequenced in a study of T cell repertoires in cytomegalovirus infection. No antigen has been assigned to these receptors. Each CDR3 protein is one row after TCRdb ran MiXCR on the reads. The data contain about 830,000 distinct CDR3 sequences, 32% of them singletons. Sequenced here: cultured CD8+ T cells from PBMCs, sampled from culture after CMV antigen stimulation. The source is a human donor in good health (CMV status not recorded). Some clones in this sample may be carry-over from other donors' samples.

In its sample, this clonotype was seen a few times. The chain joins TRBV7-2 to TRBJ2-5; a possible D gene is TRBD1 (6 bases). CDR3 length: 13 residues. CDR1 SGHTA and CDR2 FQGNSA come from the germline V gene. Deletions cut 5 bases from V and 5 bases from J, with 12 bases between. The CDR3, as DNA: TGTGCCAGCAGCCAACAGGGAGACGAGACCCAGTACTTC. It specifies CASSQQGDETQYF.

The chain combines TRBV20-1 with TRBJ1-1, with D maybe TRBD1 (6 bases). The CDR3 is made up of 17 amino acids. Trimming removed 6 bases at V and 6 bases at J, with 29 bases between. Germline-derived CDR1 and CDR2 are DFQATT and SNEGSKA (reference sequence). The CDR3 region has the DNA TGCAGTGCCCCCCCTGGTATGGGGGTAGGGGGAAGAGCTGAAGCTTTCTTT. It yields the protein CSAPPGMGVGGRAEAFF.

In this sample, this clonotype turned up a few times. V and J are TRBV4-1 and TRBJ2-1, with TRBD1 as a possible D gene (5 bases). V was clipped by 1 base and J by 6 bases, with 16 bases between them. The V gene's germline CDR1 is MGHRA and CDR2 YSYEKL. This CDR3 comprises 16 residues. Here the CDR3 DNA reads TGCGCCAGCAGCCAAGTACAAGGGGCCACCAGCAATGAGCAGTTCTTC. Translating gives CASSQVQGATSNEQFF.

The V call is TRBV4-1, the J call TRBJ2-1; the D is unclear. The CDR3 extends over 18 amino acids. Germline V gene sequence: CDR1 MGHRA, CDR2 YSYEKL. The germline V and J ends were trimmed by 0 bases and 5 bases, with 20 bases remaining between them. The CDR3 DNA sequence: TGCGCCAGCAGCCAAGATATCTACGAAGGATTTAGGAACAATGAGCAGTTCTTC. Amino acid sequence: CASSQDIYEGFRNNEQFF.

This clonotype was seen a handful of times. The chain is built from TRBV10-3 and TRBJ1-2; D not resolved. This CDR3 is built from 17 residues. With 6 bases removed from V and 2 bases from J, the gap between germline ends came to 22 bases. Germline values: CDR1 ENHRY, CDR2 SYGVKD. CDR3 region: CAIRPFVEDRKNYGYTF. The CDR3 DNA reads as TGTGCCATCAGACCCTTTGTAGAGGACCGGAAAAACTATGGCTACACCTTC.

The V and J genes are TRBV5-4 and TRBJ1-1; D ambiguous. The germline V gene has CDR1 SGHNT and CDR2 YYREEE (reference sequence). V was trimmed by 2 bases and J by 7 bases, leaving 12 bases between them. The CDR3 extends over 13 amino acids. CDR3 amino acids: CASSFIQDREAFF. For the CDR3, the DNA is TGTGCCAGCAGCTTTATTCAAGATCGTGAAGCTTTCTTT.